Following are 22 T cell receptor beta chains from one sample sequenced in a study of blood T cells in healthy people across ages. Together with a sample-barcoded 5' primer, a J-beta primer mix was included in a second PCR lasting roughly 6 to 12 cycles. One entry per CDR3 protein, called by TCRdb with MiXCR from the 5' RACE reads. The repertoire includes 890,000 or so distinct CDR3 sequences, less than 80% of them detected once, and about a quarter sits in the top ten. Sequencing was performed on blood. Receptors were obtained from a man aged 30 to 45 in good health.

DNA for the CDR3: TGCAGCGTTGAAGCCGTGGGTCTAGAGCAGTTCTTC. It is translated as CSVEAVGLEQFF. The chain links TRBV29-1 to TRBJ2-1; D call uncertain. Trimming took off 1 base at V and 10 bases at J, with 11 bases between the two ends. The CDR3 is 12 amino acids. Germline values: CDR1 SQVTM, CDR2 ANQGSEA.

The rearrangement links TRBV10-3 to TRBJ1-5, with D hard to call. The germline V gene has CDR1 ENHRY and CDR2 SYGVKD. The length of the CDR3 is 15 residues. The V end was cut by 0 bases, the J end by 4 bases, with 10 bases between. The CDR3 nucleotides are TGTGCCATCAGTGAGTCGATGGAGCCTAATCAGCCCCAGCATTTT. Residues: CAISESMEPNQPQHF.

V usage is TRBV20-1 and J usage is TRBJ2-3; D gene unclear. The CDR3 runs to 10 residues. Germline V CDR1 and CDR2: DFQATT, SNEGSKA (reference sequence). Trimming cost V 3 bases and J 6 bases, with 4 bases left between them. The CDR3 protein is CSASSDTQYF. CDR3 coding DNA: TGCAGTGCTAGTTCCGATACGCAGTATTTT.

The gene calls are TRBV5-1 and TRBJ2-7, with 14 bases fitting TRBD2. The CDR3 consists of 14 residues. The germline CDR1 and CDR2 sequences are SGHRS and YFSETQ. V trimming: 7 bases; J trimming: 5 bases; junction bases outside the gene matches: 5. The DNA of the CDR3 is TGCGCCAGCCAGACTAGCGGGGGGGCCCACGAGCAGTACTTC. Its protein product is CASQTSGGAHEQYF.

This clonotype was picked up a small number of times. This chain uses TRBV9 with TRBJ1-5; D remains ambiguous. The CDR3 has 14 amino acids. V lost 0 bases and J 4 bases, leaving 8 bases between the germline ends. Germline values: CDR1 SGDLS, CDR2 YYNGEE. The CDR3 protein is CASSVGMENQPQHF. CDR3 bases: TGTGCCAGCAGCGTAGGGATGGAGAATCAGCCCCAGCATTTT.

V usage is TRBV10-3 and J usage is TRBJ2-7, with 8 positions matching TRBD2. CDR1 ENHRY and CDR2 SYGVKD come from the germline V gene. With V trimmed by 9 bases and J by 1 base, 8 bases remained unmatched. The CDR3 contains 14 residues. The DNA of the CDR3 is TGTGCCATTACTAGCGGTGGGTCGTCCTACGAGCAGTACTTC. As protein: CAITSGGSSYEQYF.

The rearrangement joins TRBV2 to TRBJ2-7; 7 bases align to TRBD1. CDR1 is SNHLY and CDR2 is FYNNEI in the germline V gene. The CDR3 runs 15 residues. The junction had 12 bases not matched to a gene; V was cut back by 7 bases and J by 3 bases. CDR3 loop: CASTLLSGQIYEQYF. CDR3 nucleotides: TGTGCCAGCACTCTTCTCTCGGGACAGATCTACGAGCAGTACTTC. Full variable domain (missing parts from reference TRBV2 and TRBJ2-7): EPEVTQTPSHQVTQMGQEVILRCVPISNHLYFYWYRQILGQKVEFLVSFYNNEISEKSEIFDDQFSVERPDGSNFTLKIRSTKLEDSAMYFCASTLLSGQIYEQYFGPGTRLTVT.

The sample holds one count of this clonotype. The CDR3 here is CASGPEGAGNEQFF. DNA of the CDR3: TGTGCTAGTGGCCCGGAGGGGGCCGGCAATGAGCAGTTCTTC. The genes are TRBV12-5 and TRBJ2-1, with D perhaps TRBD1 (7 bases). Germline CDR1 is LGHNT and CDR2 is FRNRAP. Trimming removed 6 bases from V and 6 bases from J, with 15 bases in between. The CDR3 is made up of 14 amino acids.

This clonotype turned up a few times. V and J are TRBV6-5 and TRBJ2-1; either TRBD1 or TRBD2 may fit D (5 bases each). Germline CDR1 reads MNHEY; CDR2 reads SVGAGI. The CDR3 sequence is 14 residues long. The V end lost 6 bases, the J end lost 7 bases, and 16 bases lay between the germline ends. In DNA form, the CDR3 reads TGTGCCAGCAGACTACCGGGACGAGCAAATGAGCAGTTCTTC. Encoded protein: CASRLPGRANEQFF.

This clonotype was found a few times. This chain connects TRBV20-1 to TRBJ2-7; D possibly corresponds to TRBD2 (5 bases). This CDR3 region has 13 residues. V lost 5 bases and J 0 bases, leaving 11 bases between the germline ends. Germline CDR1 is DFQATT and CDR2 is SNEGSKA (reference sequence). Here the CDR3 reads CSAGAESSYEQYF. DNA of the CDR3: TGCAGTGCTGGAGCGGAAAGCTCCTACGAGCAGTACTTC.

This clonotype appeared a few times. The rearrangement uses TRBV29-1 and TRBJ1-2; D is possibly TRBD1 (5 bases). Germline V gene data show CDR1 as SQVTM and CDR2 as ANQGSEA. This CDR3 is 16 amino acids long. The V end was cut by 1 base, the J end by 2 bases, with 17 bases between. CDR3: CSVEALGERENYGYTF. The CDR3 nucleotides are TGCAGCGTTGAAGCTTTAGGGGAAAGGGAGAACTATGGCTACACCTTC.

The chain combines TRBV29-1 with TRBJ2-4; TRBD1 matches 7 bases. The J call may be faulty, since TRBJ2-7 better matches the DNA end. This CDR3 spans 13 amino acids. Germline CDR1 is SQVTM and CDR2 is ANQGSEA. The DNA of the CDR3 is TGCAGCGTATCGACAGGGTACGAACGCGAGCAGTACTTC. It codes for CSVSTGYEREQYF.

The chain links TRBV6-1 to TRBJ2-7; no definite D call. The CDR3 has 12 residues. CDR1 is MNHNS and CDR2 is SASEGT in the germline V gene. V was trimmed by 4 bases and J by 2 bases, leaving 6 bases between them. CDR3 loop: CASSANPYEQYF. The DNA for the CDR3 is TGTGCCAGCAGTGCGAATCCCTACGAGCAGTACTTC.

This chain joins TRBV5-6 and TRBJ2-7; either TRBD1 or TRBD2 may fit D (6 bases each). Per the germline V gene, CDR1 is SGHDT and CDR2 is YYEEEE. The CDR3 is 16 amino acids. V lost 2 bases to trimming and J lost 3 bases, with 18 bases between them. The CDR3 spells CASSLLGVRGDYEQYF. CDR3 nucleotides: TGTGCCAGCAGCTTACTGGGCGTAAGGGGGGACTACGAGCAGTACTTC.

This clonotype occurred a few times. The gene calls are TRBV4-2 and TRBJ2-1, with 8 nucleotides matching TRBD2. Trimming removed 0 bases from V and 9 bases from J; junction bases left unmatched: 4. This CDR3 has 14 residues. CDR1 is LGHNA, CDR2 YNFKEQ, per germline. CDR3 sequence reads: CASSQDRTSSEQFF. The CDR3 DNA sequence: TGTGCCAGCAGCCAAGATAGGACTAGCAGTGAGCAGTTCTTC.

This clonotype was counted many times. The chain recombines TRBV7-3 with TRBJ2-5; 12 bases align to TRBD2. V gave up 5 bases and J gave up 5 bases; unmatched junction bases: 0. Germline CDR1 reads SGHTA; CDR2 reads FQGTGA. This CDR3 has 13 amino acids. The DNA for the CDR3 is TGTGCCAGCAGCGGGACTAGCGGGGAGACCCAGTACTTC. Amino acid sequence: CASSGTSGETQYF.

The chain recombines TRBV2 with TRBJ2-7, with D tentatively TRBD2 (5 bases). The CDR3 contains 13 residues. The V end lost 11 bases, the J end lost 1 base, and 15 bases lay between the germline ends. Germline V gives CDR1 SNHLY, CDR2 FYNNEI. The CDR3 spells CAGSGPKSYEQYF. The CDR3 bases are TGTGCCGGGAGTGGACCCAAGTCCTACGAGCAGTACTTC.

The chain recombines TRBV7-2 with TRBJ2-3, with D maybe TRBD2 (6 bases). The CDR3 length is 15 residues. V shed 2 bases and J shed 2 bases, with 11 bases lying between them. CDR1 SGHTA and CDR2 FQGNSA come from the germline V gene. The CDR3 spells CASSLMERATDTQYF. DNA for the CDR3: TGTGCCAGCAGCTTAATGGAGCGGGCCACAGATACGCAGTATTTT.

The chain employs TRBV7-8 and TRBJ2-3, with 10 bases fitting TRBD2. Unmatched junction bases numbered 7, after V lost 1 base and J lost 3 bases. The CDR3 extends over 17 amino acids. Germline V gene sequence: CDR1 SGHVS, CDR2 FQNEAQ. In nucleotides, the CDR3 is TGTGCCAGCAGCTTAGTGCTAGCGGGGGTGTGGACAGATACGCAGTATTTT. Its protein is CASSLVLAGVWTDTQYF.

This clonotype has just one count. V usage is TRBV18 and J usage is TRBJ2-7; D remains ambiguous. CDR3 length equals 14 residues. The V gene's germline CDR1 is KGHSH and CDR2 LQKENI. V shed 3 bases and J shed 0 bases, with 9 bases lying between them. Here the CDR3 DNA reads TGTGCCAGCTCACCGACCCAGAGCTCCTACGAGCAGTACTTC. Amino acids: CASSPTQSSYEQYF.

V usage is TRBV7-2 and J usage is TRBJ2-5; 7 nucleotides agree with TRBD2. V shed 1 base, J shed 5 bases, and the junction held 13 bases outside the gene matches. There are 17 residues in the CDR3. Germline V gene data show CDR1 as SGHTA and CDR2 as FQGNSA. This CDR3 reads CASSLGLPGSAGETQYF. DNA of the CDR3: TGTGCCAGCAGCTTAGGGCTCCCGGGATCAGCGGGGGAGACCCAGTACTTC. The full variable domain, with the rest looked up from reference TRBV7-2 and TRBJ2-5, is GAGVSQSPSNKVTEKGKDVELRCDPISGHTALYWYRQSLGQGLEFLIYFQGNSAPDKSGLPSDRFSAERTGGSVSTLTIQRTQQEDSAVYLCASSLGLPGSAGETQYFGPGTRLLVL.

This chain connects TRBV2 to TRBJ2-3; weak D call: TRBD1 (5 bases). CDR3 length: 13 residues. V lost 8 bases to trimming and J lost 2 bases, with 11 bases between them. Germline V lookup: CDR1 SNHLY, CDR2 FYNNEI. The chain's CDR3 is CASSEDITDTQYF. CDR3 nucleotides: TGTGCCAGCTCTGAGGACATCACAGATACGCAGTATTTT.